This TCR beta chain emerged from a study of early T cells in non-severe SARS-CoV-2 infection. Study-level background: Bulk RNA isolated from unsorted whole blood underwent sequencing; chains were not paired.

V shed 6 bases, J shed 10 bases, and the junction held 8 bases outside the gene matches. The CDR3 has 14 residues. Germline V gene data show CDR1 as SEHNR and CDR2 as FQNEAQ (reference sequence). There are many counts of this clonotype. The antigen remains unidentified. Unique molecular identifier tags were affixed to discrete cDNA molecules. Via MiXCR, TCRdb re-called the 5' RACE reads, giving one row per CDR3 protein. Here the sample spans under 75,000 distinct CDR3 sequences, less than 15% being singletons. Overall study findings and caveats: CD4 and private specificities were missed by VDJdb matching, which favored anti-spike CD8 responses.

The source is an adult who was a healthcare worker with PCR-confirmed SARS-CoV-2 infection or an uninfected control (not recorded which). The material sequenced was whole blood. The gene calls are TRBV7-9 and TRBJ1-6; 8 bases are a match to TRBD1. The CDR3 protein is CASRSQGAGSPLHF. The CDR3 DNA reads TGTGCCAGCAGGTCCCAGGGGGCAGGATCACCCCTCCACTTT. The whole variable domain, remainder taken from reference TRBV7-9 and TRBJ1-6, is DTGVSQNPRHKITKRGQNVTFRCDPISEHNRLYWYRQTLGQGPEFLTYFQNEAQLEKSRLLSDRFSAERPKGSFSTLEIQRTEQGDSAMYLCASRSQGAGSPLHFGNGTRLTVT.